This T cell receptor beta chain was sequenced for a study of molecular identifiers for immune sequencing clone quantification (dated by TCRdb to the late 2010s). In terms of the full investigation: For a replicate experiment, the RNA from either about 20,000 or 100,000 naive CD8 T cells was divided into five aliquots, and four of those aliquots went on to sequencing. This methods study benchmarked molecular-identifier clustering-based TCR repertoire sequencing (MIDCIRS) and TCR RNA copy counting, using CD8 T cells to do so.

Libraries were prepared through PCR. Instrument on record: Illumina HiSeq 4000. Bulk TCR libraries were made following a previously described method, with the TCR primers given in Table S5. Purification of total RNA was performed with the Qiagen AllPrep DNA/RNA kit. Before any analysis, reads coming from multiple sequencing runs of the same library were combined into one pool. Per the authors' processing: Reads were retained only if an exact TCR constant sequence was present, and the retained reads were trimmed to 150 nt and grouped according to their 12-nt molecular barcodes. Within each barcode group, reads were sub-clustered at a 15% Levenshtein threshold, and quality-weighted consensus sequences were built per RNA molecule. Non-functional sequences were filtered out, along with any lower-count sequence sitting one edit away from another sequence. Barcode sub-clusters with fewer than 20% of the maximum read count were removed, based on fitting two negative binomial distributions. TCRdb passed the public sequencing reads through fastp at Q25 and MiXCR, retaining productive beta sequences. For every CDR3 protein sequence, its rows merge into one entry that carries the most common genes and DNA. TCRdb assigned the V and J calls; the authors' analysis was not used. The sample table lists hundreds of thousands of distinct CDR3 sequences, 20% to 25% of them with a count of one. Together, the top ten hold over 0.7% of the sample.

This clonotype was recorded many times. Its antigen has not been determined. The input lacks base qualities; no much larger clone sits a single base away. At the junction V is shortened by 9 bases and J by 6 bases, with 14 bases in between. CDR1 and CDR2 are drawn from the germline V gene: SGHDN, FVKESK. The CDR3, from cysteine to phenylalanine, totals 12 residues. Only CDR3 DNA remains: 36 bases, in frame from the first base. Libraries of naive CD8 T cells were built from anywhere between about 17,000 and 1,000,000 sorted cells, with 10%, 30% or 50% of the purified RNA used. On a BD FACSAria II, naive CD8 T cells were FACS-sorted as CD8+CD4-CCR7+CD45RA+ and collected into RLT Plus buffer. To test detection sensitivity, Jurkat RNA equivalent to more than 8 TCR copies was spiked into samples of roughly 18,000-1,000,000 naive CD8 T cells. CD8 T cells were enriched with RosetteSep CD8+ T Cell Enrichment Cocktail and Ficoll-Paque, followed by ACK red cell lysis.

The investigation overall reported the following: The naive libraries included spiked-in Jurkat TCR RNA (10 copies' worth), and this Jurkat TCR RNA is not part of the donor repertoire. Modeling estimated 3 to 3.5 recovered TCR RNA copies per cell, compared with about 10 by digital PCR, which implies roughly 30% capture efficiency. When barcode sub-clustering was left out, chimeric consensus sequences inflated TCR diversity, with chimeras reaching as high as 47%. Spiked-in Jurkat TCR RNA equivalent to a single cell was reported to be detectable even among one million naive CD8 T cells. In CMV-specific effector cells, clones with more than 20 RNA copies contained over 97% of molecules, whereas in naive cells such clones contained under 1% of molecules. Identical TCR molecules sharing a barcode could cause highly expanded clone sizes to be underestimated.

This clonotype originated in a human donor in good health. Some libraries in this study had Jurkat cell RNA spiked in. The sequenced sample consisted of naive CD8+ T cells from blood, with Jurkat cell RNA spiked in. The cell subset or site label for this specimen denotes: FACS-sorted CD8+CD4-CCR7+CD45RA+ naive T cells. The chain is made from TRBV14 and TRBJ1-1; the D segment cannot be called with confidence. The encoded CDR3 is CASSAGKAEAFF. The nucleotide sequence reads TGTGCCAGTTCGGCGGGTAAGGCTGAAGCTTTCTTT.